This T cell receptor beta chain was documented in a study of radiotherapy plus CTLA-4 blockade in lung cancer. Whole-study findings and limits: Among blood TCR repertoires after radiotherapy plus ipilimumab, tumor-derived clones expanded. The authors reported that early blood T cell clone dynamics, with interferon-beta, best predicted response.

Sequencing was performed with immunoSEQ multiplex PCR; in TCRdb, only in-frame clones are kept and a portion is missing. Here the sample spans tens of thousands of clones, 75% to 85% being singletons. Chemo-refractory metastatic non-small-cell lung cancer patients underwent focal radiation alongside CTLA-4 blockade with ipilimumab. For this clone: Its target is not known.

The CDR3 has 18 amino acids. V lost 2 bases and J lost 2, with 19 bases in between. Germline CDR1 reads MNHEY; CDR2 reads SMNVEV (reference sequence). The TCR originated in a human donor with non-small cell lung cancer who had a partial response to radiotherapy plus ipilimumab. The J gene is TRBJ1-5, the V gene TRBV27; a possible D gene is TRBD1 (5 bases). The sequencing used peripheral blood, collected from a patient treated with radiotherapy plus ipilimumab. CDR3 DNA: TGTGCCAGCAGTTTAGCGTCAATGGGCCGCAGGGGCAATCAGCCCCAGCATTTT. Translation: CASSLASMGRRGNQPQHF.